These 17 T cell receptor beta chains were all obtained from the same sample, sequenced in a study of neurological immune-mediated disorders. Each CDR3 protein gets one entry after TCRdb re-called the 5' RACE reads with MiXCR. Of about 66,000 distinct CDR3 sequences listed, around 5% are singletons. Sequencing was carried out using PBMCs. The receptors here all came from a woman in her 70s with multiple sclerosis.

The chain's CDR3 is CSARDSLAGPYEQYF. CDR3 sequence (DNA): TGCAGTGCTAGAGATTCACTAGCTGGCCCCTACGAGCAGTACTTC. J is TRBJ2-7 and V is TRBV20-1, with D maybe TRBD2 (6 bases). The germline CDR1 and CDR2 sequences are DFQATT and SNEGSKA (reference sequence). The V and J ends lost 0 bases and 2 bases respectively, with 14 bases between them. The CDR3 runs to 15 residues.

This clonotype has ten or more counts. The CDR3 DNA follows: TGTGCCAGCAGCCAACAGGGGGATCAGCCCCAGCATTTT. This gives the protein CASSQQGDQPQHF. This chain connects TRBV7-2 to TRBJ1-5, with TRBD1 matching 8 bases. V dropped 5 bases and J dropped 5; count of bases not matched to a gene: 2. CDR1 and CDR2 from the germline V gene are SGHTA and FQGNSA. The CDR3 has 13 residues.

This clonotype was seen ten or more times. The rearrangement joins TRBV20-1 to TRBJ2-1; TRBD1 matches 7 bases. Looked up from germline, CDR1 is DFQATT and CDR2 is SNEGSKA (reference sequence). The CDR3 has 14 residues. The J segment lost 2 bases and the V segment lost 2 bases, leaving 3 bases of the junction unmatched. DNA for the CDR3: TGCAGTGCTAGAAGACAGGGCCCCTACAATGAGCAGTTCTTC. The encoded protein is CSARRQGPYNEQFF.

This clonotype was counted many times. The gene calls are TRBV5-1 and TRBJ2-3; D is unresolved. V was pared by 4 bases and J by 0 bases, with 9 bases between. The length of the CDR3 is 14 residues. Germline V lookup: CDR1 SGHRS, CDR2 YFSETQ. The CDR3 reads CASSLYPSTDTQYF. CDR3 DNA: TGCGCCAGCAGCCTATATCCTAGCACAGATACGCAGTATTTT. Full variable domain (outside the CDR3, taken from reference TRBV5-1 and TRBJ2-3): KAGVTQTPRYLIKTRGQQVTLSCSPISGHRSVSWYQQTPGQGLQFLFEYFSETQRNKGNFPGRFSGRQFSNSRSEMNVSTLELGDSALYLCASSLYPSTDTQYFGPGTRLTVL.

The chain employs TRBV25-1 and TRBJ2-1; TRBD2 matches at 10 bases. CDR3 length: 17 amino acids. V shed 1 base, J shed 8 bases, and the junction held 11 bases outside the gene matches. CDR1 and CDR2 from the germline V gene are MGHDK and SYGVNS. The CDR3 DNA follows: TGTGCCAGCAGTGAATTTTTTAAGCGGGAGGGCCGAGATGAGCAGTTCTTC. Translation gives CASSEFFKREGRDEQFF.

This clonotype was counted many times. The V call is TRBV20-1, the J call TRBJ1-4, with D maybe TRBD1 (6 bases). CDR1 and CDR2 from the germline V gene are DFQATT and SNEGSKA (reference sequence). Between the trimmed V and J ends, which lost 6 bases and 7 bases, there was a span of 15 bases. CDR3 length: 13 residues. In DNA, the CDR3 is TGCAGTGCGGCGACAGGTTCGGGTGAAAAACTGTTTTTT. Residues: CSAATGSGEKLFF.

At least ten counts were recorded for this clonotype. The V and J genes are TRBV7-9 and TRBJ1-1, with a weak D call TRBD1 (5 bases). In germline, CDR1 is SEHNR, CDR2 FQNEAQ (reference sequence). Trimming pared 3 bases from V and 1 base from J, leaving 12 bases between. The CDR3 runs 15 residues. The CDR3 here is CASSFSGTGNTEAFF. CDR3 nucleotides: TGTGCCAGCAGCTTTAGCGGGACGGGGAACACTGAAGCTTTCTTT.

This clonotype was seen repeatedly, ten times or more. The chain uses TRBV5-1 and TRBJ2-3, with no clear D. CDR1 is SGHRS and CDR2 is YFSETQ in the germline V gene. The length of the CDR3 is 16 residues. Trimming took 0 bases from V and 2 from J, leaving 13 bases between them. The CDR3 is CASSLVAEILTDTQYF. DNA of the CDR3: TGCGCCAGCAGCTTGGTTGCGGAGATCCTCACAGATACGCAGTATTTT.

This clonotype was seen many times. V is TRBV20-1 and J is TRBJ2-1, with D perhaps TRBD2 (5 bases). Trimming removed 4 bases from V and 9 bases from J, with 10 bases in between. Germline CDR1 and CDR2: DFQATT and SNEGSKA (reference sequence). The CDR3 has 11 residues. The CDR3 coding sequence is TGCAGTGCTACCGGGAAGAGTGAGCAGTTCTTC. It yields the protein CSATGKSEQFF.

This clonotype was recorded many times. J is TRBJ2-1 and V is TRBV4-2; TRBD2 matches at 9 bases. The ends lost 2 bases at V and 3 bases at J; junction bases unmatched: 2. Germline CDR1 LGHNA, CDR2 YNFKEQ. This CDR3 has 15 amino acids. CDR3: CASSQRTSDYNEQFF. CDR3 DNA sequence: TGTGCCAGCAGCCAACGGACTAGCGACTACAATGAGCAGTTCTTC.

This chain connects TRBV4-1 to TRBJ2-1; D possibly uses TRBD1 or TRBD2 (5 bases each). The CDR3 consists of 16 residues. Per germline, CDR1 MGHRA and CDR2 YSYEKL. The germline V and J ends were trimmed by 3 bases and 1 base, with 13 bases remaining between them. The CDR3 loop reads CASSQGRTGSYNEQFF. For the CDR3, the DNA is TGCGCCAGCAGCCAGGGGCGGACTGGATCCTACAATGAGCAGTTCTTC.

The table lists this clonotype with many counts. The chain has TRBV20-1 and TRBJ2-3; a possible D gene is TRBD1 (5 bases). The CDR3 consists of 14 residues. Looked up from germline, CDR1 is DFQATT and CDR2 is SNEGSKA (reference sequence). V lost 4 bases to trimming and J lost 1 base, with 12 bases between them. CDR3 in DNA: TGCAGTGCTATCAGAACCAGGGGCACAGATACGCAGTATTTT. This sequence encodes CSAIRTRGTDTQYF.

This clonotype has a count of ten or more. The CDR3 here is CASSFNEKLFF. CDR3 bases: TGTGCCAGCAGTTTTAATGAAAAACTGTTTTTT. The chain couples TRBV27 to TRBJ1-4; D uncertain. Germline values: CDR1 MNHEY, CDR2 SMNVEV (reference sequence). The V end lost 3 bases, the J end lost 4 bases, and 0 bases lay between the germline ends. The length of the CDR3 is 11 residues.

This clonotype occurred a few times. The DNA of the CDR3 is TGTGCCAGCAGCGTAGGGGCAGGGGGCAATCAGCCCCAGCATTTT. Translating gives CASSVGAGGNQPQHF. V gene TRBV9 combines with J gene TRBJ1-5; maybe TRBD1 (6 bases). This CDR3 has 15 residues. Germline V gene data show CDR1 as SGDLS and CDR2 as YYNGEE. Trimming removed 0 bases from V and 2 bases from J, with 9 bases in between.

In this sample, this clonotype turned up many times. J is TRBJ2-3 and V is TRBV4-3, with TRBD2 identical over 14 bases. The germline CDR1 and CDR2 sequences are LGHNA and YSLEER. Losses at the gene ends were 0 bases for V and 5 bases for J; bases not matched to a gene: 10. There are 19 residues in the CDR3. The CDR3 bases are TGCGCCAGCAGCCAAGATCTAGGGACTAGCGGGAGACGGAGAGATACGCAGTATTTT. Translating gives CASSQDLGTSGRRRDTQYF.

This clonotype was seen repeatedly, ten times or more. The V gene is TRBV7-9, the J gene TRBJ1-5; D is possibly TRBD1 (5 bases). This CDR3 is built from 16 residues. V was shortened by 5 bases and J by 4 bases, with 18 bases between the two germline ends. Germline values: CDR1 SEHNR, CDR2 FQNEAQ (reference sequence). CDR3 in DNA: TGTGCCAGCAGCCCCGGGACCGAGTATGGGAATCAGCCCCAGCATTTT. Translated: CASSPGTEYGNQPQHF.

This clonotype came up many times. The chain couples TRBV20-1 to TRBJ2-3; 10 bases are a match to TRBD2. J gave up 5 bases and V 1 base, and 6 bases lay outside the gene matches. CDR1 is DFQATT, CDR2 SNEGSKA, per germline (reference sequence). CDR3 size: 15 residues. The CDR3 loop is CSARATSGKGDTQYF. CDR3 nucleotides: TGCAGTGCTAGAGCTACTAGCGGGAAAGGAGATACGCAGTATTTT.